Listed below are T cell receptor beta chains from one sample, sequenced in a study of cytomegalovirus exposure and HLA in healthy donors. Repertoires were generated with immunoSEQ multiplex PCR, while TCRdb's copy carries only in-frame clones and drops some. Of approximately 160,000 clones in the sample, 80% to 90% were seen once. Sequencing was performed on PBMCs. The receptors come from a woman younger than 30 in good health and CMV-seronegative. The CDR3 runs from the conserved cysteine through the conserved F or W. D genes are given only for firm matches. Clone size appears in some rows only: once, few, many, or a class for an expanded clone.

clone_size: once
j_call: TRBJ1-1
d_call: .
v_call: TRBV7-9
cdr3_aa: CATSRQEGNTEAFF
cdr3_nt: TGTGCCACCTCTAGACAGGAAGGGAACACTGAAGCTTTCTTT

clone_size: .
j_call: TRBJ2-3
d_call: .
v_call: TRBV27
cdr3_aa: CASSFIGADTQYF
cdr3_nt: TGTGCCAGCAGTTTTATAGGGGCAGATACGCAGTATTTT

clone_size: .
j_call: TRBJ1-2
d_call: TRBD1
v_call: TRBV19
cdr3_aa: CASSTGQGAYGYTF
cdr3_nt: TGTGCCAGTAGTACTGGACAGGGGGCCTATGGCTACACCTTC

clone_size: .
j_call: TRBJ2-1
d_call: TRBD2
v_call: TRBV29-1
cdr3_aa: CSVEDQRGSYNEQFF
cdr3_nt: TGCAGCGTTGAAGATCAGCGGGGTTCCTACAATGAGCAGTTCTTC

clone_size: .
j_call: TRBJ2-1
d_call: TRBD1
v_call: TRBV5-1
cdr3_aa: CASSLQGPSSYNEQFF
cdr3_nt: TGCGCCAGCAGCTTACAGGGGCCGAGCTCCTACAATGAGCAGTTCTTC

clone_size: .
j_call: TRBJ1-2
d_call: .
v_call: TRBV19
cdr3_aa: CASSIKSSVYGYTF
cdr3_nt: TGTGCCAGTAGTATTAAGAGTTCGGTCTATGGCTACACCTTC

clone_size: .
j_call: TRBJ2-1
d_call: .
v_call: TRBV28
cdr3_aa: CASLVRDEQFF
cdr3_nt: TGTGCCTCCTTAGTCAGGGATGAGCAGTTCTTC

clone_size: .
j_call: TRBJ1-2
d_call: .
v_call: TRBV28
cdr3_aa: CVAAIPGASYGYTF
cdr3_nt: TGTGTCGCAGCGATTCCAGGGGCGTCGTATGGCTACACCTTC

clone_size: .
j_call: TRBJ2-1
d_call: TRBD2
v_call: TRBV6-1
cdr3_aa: CASSVLLAGLNEQFF
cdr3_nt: TGTGCCAGCAGTGTTCTACTAGCGGGCCTCAATGAGCAGTTCTTC

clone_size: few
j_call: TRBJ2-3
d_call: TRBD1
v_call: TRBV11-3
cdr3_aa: CASSLGQGAPTDTQYF
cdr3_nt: TGTGCCAGCAGCTTAGGGCAGGGGGCCCCCACAGATACGCAGTATTTT

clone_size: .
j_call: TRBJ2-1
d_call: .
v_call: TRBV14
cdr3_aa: CASTNSYRGGDEQFF
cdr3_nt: TGTGCCAGCACCAATTCCTACAGGGGGGGCGATGAGCAGTTCTTC

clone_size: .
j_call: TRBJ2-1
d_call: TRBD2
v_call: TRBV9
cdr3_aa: CASSVVASGSISYNEQFF
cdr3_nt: TGTGCCAGCAGCGTAGTTGCTAGCGGGAGTATATCCTACAATGAGCAGTTCTTC

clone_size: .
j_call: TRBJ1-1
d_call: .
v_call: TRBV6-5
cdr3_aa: CASSYRRENTEAFF
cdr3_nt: TGTGCCAGCAGTTACAGAAGAGAGAACACTGAAGCTTTCTTT

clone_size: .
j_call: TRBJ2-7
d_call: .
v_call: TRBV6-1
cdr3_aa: CASSEAHYTYEQYF
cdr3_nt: TGTGCCAGCAGTGAAGCGCACTATACCTACGAGCAGTACTTC

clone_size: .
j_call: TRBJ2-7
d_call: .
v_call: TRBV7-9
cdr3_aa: CASSPDQQGDLYEQYF
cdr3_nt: TGTGCCAGCAGCCCCGATCAGCAGGGTGATCTTTACGAGCAGTACTTC

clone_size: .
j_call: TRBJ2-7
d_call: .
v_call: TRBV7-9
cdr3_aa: CASSLVLGPESYEQYF
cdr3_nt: TGTGCCAGCAGCTTAGTGCTAGGCCCCGAGTCCTACGAGCAGTACTTC

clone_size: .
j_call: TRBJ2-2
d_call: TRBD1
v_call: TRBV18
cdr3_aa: CASSLRDRGARTGELFF
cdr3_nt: TGTGCCAGCTCACTCCGGGACAGGGGGGCAAGGACCGGGGAGCTGTTTTTT

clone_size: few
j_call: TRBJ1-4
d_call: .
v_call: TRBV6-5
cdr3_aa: CASATGRDEKLFF
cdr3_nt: TGTGCCAGCGCCACGGGGAGGGATGAAAAACTGTTTTTT

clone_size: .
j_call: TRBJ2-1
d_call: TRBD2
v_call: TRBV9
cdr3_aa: CASSVESSGYNEQFF
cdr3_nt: TGTGCCAGCAGCGTAGAGTCTAGCGGGTACAATGAGCAGTTCTTC

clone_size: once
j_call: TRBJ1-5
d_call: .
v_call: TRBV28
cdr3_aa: CASIHGHVSNQPQHF
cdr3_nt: TGTGCCAGCATTCACGGACACGTTAGCAATCAGCCCCAGCATTTT

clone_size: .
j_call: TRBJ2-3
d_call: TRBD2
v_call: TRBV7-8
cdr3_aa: CASSLVAASGRFRPYF
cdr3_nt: TGTGCCAGCAGCTTAGTGGCGGCTAGCGGGAGGTTTAGACCGTATTTT

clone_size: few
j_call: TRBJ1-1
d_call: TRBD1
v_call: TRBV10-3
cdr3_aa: CATQTGDTEAFF
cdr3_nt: TGTGCCACCCAGACAGGGGACACTGAAGCTTTCTTT

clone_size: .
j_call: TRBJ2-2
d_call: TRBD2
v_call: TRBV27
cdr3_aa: CASSLSWGRADTGELFF
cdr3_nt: TGTGCCAGCAGTTTATCGTGGGGGAGGGCCGACACCGGGGAGCTGTTTTTT

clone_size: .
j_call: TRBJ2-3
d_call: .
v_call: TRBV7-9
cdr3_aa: CASSWLRGGGGTDTQYF
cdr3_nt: TGTGCCAGCAGCTGGTTGCGGGGAGGCGGTGGCACAGATACGCAGTATTTT

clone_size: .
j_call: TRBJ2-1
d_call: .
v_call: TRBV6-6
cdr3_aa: CASSLTRGEQFF
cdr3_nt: TGTGCCAGCAGTCTGACTCGGGGTGAGCAGTTCTTC

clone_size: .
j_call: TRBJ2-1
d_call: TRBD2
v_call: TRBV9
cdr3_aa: CASSVTGTRYNEQFF
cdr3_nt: TGTGCCAGCAGCGTTACCGGGACTAGATACAATGAGCAGTTCTTC

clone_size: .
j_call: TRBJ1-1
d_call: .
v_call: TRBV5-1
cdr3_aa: CASSLTRRMNTEAFF
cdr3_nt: TGCGCCAGCAGCCTAACCCGTAGAATGAACACTGAAGCTTTCTTT

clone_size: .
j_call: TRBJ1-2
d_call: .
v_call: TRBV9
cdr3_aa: CASSVGGGVFGYTF
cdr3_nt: TGTGCCAGCAGCGTAGGCGGGGGCGTTTTTGGCTACACCTTC

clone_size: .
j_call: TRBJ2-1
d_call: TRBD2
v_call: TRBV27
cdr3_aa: CASSLPGLANNEQFF
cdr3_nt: TGTGCCAGCAGTCTACCGGGACTAGCTAACAATGAGCAGTTCTTC

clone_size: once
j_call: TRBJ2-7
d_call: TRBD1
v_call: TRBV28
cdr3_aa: CASSSRPGQGAYEQYF
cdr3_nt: TGTGCCAGCAGTTCACGGCCGGGACAGGGGGCCTACGAGCAGTACTTC

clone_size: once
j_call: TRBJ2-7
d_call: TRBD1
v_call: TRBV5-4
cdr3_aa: CASSFQGAGEQYF
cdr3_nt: TGTGCCAGCAGCTTCCAGGGGGCTGGCGAGCAGTACTTC

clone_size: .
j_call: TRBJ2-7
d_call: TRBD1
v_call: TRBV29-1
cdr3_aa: CSVWDRGYSEQYF
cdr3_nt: TGCAGCGTCTGGGACAGGGGGTATTCCGAGCAGTACTTC

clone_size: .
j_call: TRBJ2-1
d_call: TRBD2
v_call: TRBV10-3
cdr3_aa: CAISGGLAGLENEQFF
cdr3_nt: TGTGCCATCAGCGGTGGCCTAGCGGGACTAGAGAATGAGCAGTTCTTC

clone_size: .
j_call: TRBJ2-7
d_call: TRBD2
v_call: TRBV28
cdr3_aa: CASGLGASGMYEQYF
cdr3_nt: TGTGCCAGCGGGTTGGGGGCTAGCGGGATGTACGAGCAGTACTTC

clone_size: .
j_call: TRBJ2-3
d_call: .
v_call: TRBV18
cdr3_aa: CASSPRQSTDTQYF
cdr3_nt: TGTGCCAGCTCACCACGACAGAGCACAGATACGCAGTATTTT

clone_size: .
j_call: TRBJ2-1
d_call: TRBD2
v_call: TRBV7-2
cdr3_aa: CASSSGLAGGHYNEQFF
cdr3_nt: TGTGCCAGCAGCTCTGGACTAGCGGGAGGCCACTACAATGAGCAGTTCTTC

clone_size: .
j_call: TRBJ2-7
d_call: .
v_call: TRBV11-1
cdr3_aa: CASSHQAGIRYEQYF
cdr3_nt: TGTGCCAGCAGCCACCAGGCGGGGATCCGCTACGAGCAGTACTTC

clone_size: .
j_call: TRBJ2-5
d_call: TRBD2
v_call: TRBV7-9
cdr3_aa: CASSPSGTGLWETQYF
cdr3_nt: TGTGCCAGCAGCCCTAGCGGGACTGGGCTATGGGAGACCCAGTACTTC

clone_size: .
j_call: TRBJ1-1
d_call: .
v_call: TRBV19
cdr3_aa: CASSTTGNTEAFF
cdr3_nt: TGTGCCAGTAGTACGACAGGGAACACTGAAGCTTTCTTT

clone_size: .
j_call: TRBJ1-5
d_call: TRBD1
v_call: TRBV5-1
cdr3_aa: CASSLAGGSNQPQHF
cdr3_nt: TGCGCCAGCAGCTTGGCAGGGGGGAGCAATCAGCCCCAGCATTTT

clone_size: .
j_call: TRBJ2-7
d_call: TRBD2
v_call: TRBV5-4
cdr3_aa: CASSLVRGNEQYF
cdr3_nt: TGTGCCAGCAGCTTGGTGCGGGGGAACGAGCAGTACTTC